Listed here are 17 T cell receptor beta chains from one sample, sequenced in a study of T cell changes during pregnancy in multiple sclerosis (dated by TCRdb to the late 2010s). Receptor libraries were prepared by the immunoSEQ multiplex PCR assay. Here the immuneACCESS table is served through TCRdb, limited to in-frame sequences with V and J called. Missing clones are a known gap in these copies; in checked studies unresolved V genes cover under half, and the rest lacks a known reason. For this sample the table gives fewer than 75,000 clones, of which roughly 92% were detected only once. More than 1.4% of the sample rests with the top ten. This sample comprised peripheral blood, obtained in the second trimester of pregnancy. The receptor source for this set is a female donor with multiple sclerosis, enrolled in a pregnancy study.

The J gene is TRBJ2-6, the V gene TRBV6-4; tentatively, D is TRBD2 (6 bases). The CDR3 consists of 17 residues. Germline lookup yields CDR1 MRHNA and CDR2 SNTAGT. V was trimmed by 0 bases and J by 4 bases, leaving 13 bases between them. CDR3 bases: TGTGCCAGCAGTGACTCGATTGGGGGGTCGGGGGCCAACGTCCTGACTTTC. Amino acids: CASSDSIGGSGANVLTF.

This rearrangement joins TRBV18 to TRBJ2-1; 9 bases line up with TRBD2. From germline, CDR1 is KGHSH and CDR2 LQKENI. J gave up 2 bases and V 0 bases, and 2 bases lay outside the gene matches. The CDR3 length is 16 residues. The CDR3 DNA is TGTGCCAGCTCACCACCGGCGGGAGGGGCCTACAATGAGCAGTTCTTC. This translates into CASSPPAGGAYNEQFF.

The chain links TRBV5-6 to TRBJ1-2; TRBD1 agrees at 9 bases. V lost 4 bases, J lost 7 bases, and 8 bases stayed unmatched. The CDR3 is made up of 14 amino acids. The germline CDR1 and CDR2 sequences are SGHDT and YYEEEE. The CDR3 sequence is CASSKQPGQGGYTF. For the CDR3, the DNA is TGTGCCAGCAGCAAACAGCCGGGACAGGGTGGCTACACCTTC. The full variable domain, its missing parts supplied by reference TRBV5-6 and TRBJ1-2, is DAGVTQSPTHLIKTRGQQVTLRCSPKSGHDTVSWYQQALGQGPQFIFQYYEEEERQRGNFPDRFSGHQFPNYSSELNVNALLLGDSALYLCASSKQPGQGGYTFGSGTRLTVV.

The chain recombines TRBV4-2 with TRBJ1-5; D gene ambiguous. Germline CDR1 LGHNA, CDR2 YNFKEQ. The CDR3 contains 15 residues. The ends were cut back, 0 bases at V and 6 bases at J, with 12 bases in the middle. The CDR3 DNA reads as TGTGCCAGCAGCCAAGACCAGGAGGGTAGTCAGCCCCAGCATTTT. Translated, it gives CASSQDQEGSQPQHF.

The chain joins TRBV4-3 to TRBJ2-1; TRBD2 is a possible D gene (6 bases). This CDR3 has 15 amino acids. The germline V and J ends were trimmed by 1 base and 2 bases, with 9 bases remaining between them. CDR1 LGHNA and CDR2 YSLEER come from the germline V gene. The CDR3 is CASSQALATYNEQFF. Here the CDR3 DNA reads TGCGCCAGCAGCCAAGCGCTAGCGACCTACAATGAGCAGTTCTTC.

V is TRBV5-4 and J is TRBJ1-2; TRBD1 matches 11 bases. The CDR3 is made up of 20 amino acids. J gave up 0 bases and V 4 bases, and 17 bases lay outside the gene matches. CDR1 is SGHNT, CDR2 YYREEE, per germline (reference sequence). The CDR3 region has the DNA TGTGCCAGCAGCGGCGGGACAGGGGGAACTAACGAAACTCCTAACTATGGCTACACCTTC. As protein: CASSGGTGGTNETPNYGYTF.

The V and J genes are TRBV7-2 and TRBJ2-1, with TRBD2 as a possible D gene (7 bases). Germline loops: CDR1 SGHTA, CDR2 FQGNSA. V shed 2 bases and J shed 0 bases, with 14 bases lying between them. The CDR3 totals 17 residues. The CDR3 is CASSLRGAITSYNEQFF. The CDR3 DNA reads TGTGCCAGCAGCTTACGGGGGGCTATCACCTCCTACAATGAGCAGTTCTTC.

This clone was seen a single time. V and J are TRBV7-6 and TRBJ2-3, with D possibly TRBD1 on 6 matching bases. V lost 5 bases and J lost 3, with 21 bases in between. This CDR3 has 17 amino acids. CDR1 is SGHVS, CDR2 FNYEAQ, per germline. The CDR3 sequence: CASSIWTAQEGTDTQYF. The DNA for the CDR3 is TGTGCCAGCAGCATCTGGACAGCCCAAGAAGGTACAGATACGCAGTATTTT.

V gene TRBV30 combines with J gene TRBJ1-1, with 9 bases fitting TRBD1. Trimming took 5 bases from V and 1 from J; bases not matched to a gene: 11. This CDR3 comprises 16 residues. CDR1 and CDR2 (germline): GTSNPN, SVGIG (reference sequence). The CDR3 protein is CAWDRDRAKGNTEAFF. In DNA form, the CDR3 reads TGTGCCTGGGATAGGGACAGGGCAAAGGGGAACACTGAAGCTTTCTTT.

This chain uses TRBV2 with TRBJ1-2; no firm D call. Germline CDR1 is SNHLY and CDR2 is FYNNEI. The V gene lost 6 bases and the J gene lost 0 bases, with 14 bases spanning the gap. The CDR3 sequence is 15 residues long. The CDR3 is CASRGRETANYGYTF. In DNA form, the CDR3 reads TGTGCCAGCAGGGGGAGGGAGACCGCTAACTATGGCTACACCTTC. Filled out from reference TRBV2 and TRBJ1-2, the complete variable domain reads EPEVTQTPSHQVTQMGQEVILRCVPISNHLYFYWYRQILGQKVEFLVSFYNNEISEKSEIFDDQFSVERPDGSNFTLKIRSTKLEDSAMYFCASRGRETANYGYTFGSGTRLTVV.

This clone has a single count. The chain employs TRBV5-1 and TRBJ2-7; a weak D match, TRBD2 (6 bases). From germline, CDR1 is SGHRS and CDR2 YFSETQ. The CDR3 loop spans 15 amino acids. V lost 0 bases and J lost 0, with 10 bases in between. Here the CDR3 reads CASSLVGTRSYEQYF. Written as DNA, the CDR3 is TGCGCCAGCAGCTTGGTGGGGACTCGCTCCTACGAGCAGTACTTC.

The chain is built from TRBV2 and TRBJ2-2; a weak D match, TRBD1 (6 bases). The CDR3 length is 16 residues. Trimming took off 2 bases at V and 3 bases at J, with 13 bases between the two ends. CDR1 and CDR2 from the germline V gene are SNHLY and FYNNEI. CDR3 nucleotide sequence: TGTGCCAGCAGTGAATGGGGGCTCCAGTACACCGGGGAGCTGTTTTTT. Its protein is CASSEWGLQYTGELFF.

The V and J genes are TRBV6-5 and TRBJ1-1, with unresolved D. Germline CDR1 is MNHEY and CDR2 is SVGAGI. The CDR3 has 11 residues. The V and J ends lost 5 bases and 7 bases respectively, with 8 bases between them. In DNA, the CDR3 is TGTGCCAGCAGTCAGGCCGGTGAAGCTTTCTTT. Protein: CASSQAGEAFF.

The chain uses TRBV7-9 and TRBJ1-4, with D unresolved. Germline CDR1 and CDR2: SEHNR and FQNEAQ (reference sequence). The CDR3 totals 13 residues. Deletions cut 5 bases from V and 11 bases from J, with 15 bases between. The CDR3 region has the DNA TGTGCCAGCAGCACCGGACGGGAAACTAAACTGTTTTTT. It yields the protein CASSTGRETKLFF.

CDR3 bases: TGTGCCAGTAGCCTAACAGGGGGATTGAACAATGAGCAGTTCTTC. It is translated as CASSLTGGLNNEQFF. The V call is TRBV19, the J call TRBJ2-1; TRBD1 matches 8 bases. The trim removed 6 bases at V and 5 bases at J, leaving 9 bases unmatched. This CDR3 is 15 amino acids long. Germline V gives CDR1 LNHDA, CDR2 SQIVND (reference sequence). Full variable domain (outside the CDR3, taken from reference TRBV19 and TRBJ2-1): DGGITQSPKYLFRKEGQNVTLSCEQNLNHDAMYWYRQDPGQGLRLIYYSQIVNDFQKGDIAEGYSVSREKKESFPLTVTSAQKNPTAFYLCASSLTGGLNNEQFFGPGTRLTVL.

This chain uses TRBV7-3 with TRBJ1-3, with D possibly matching TRBD1 (5 bases). From germline, CDR1 is SGHTA and CDR2 FQGTGA. V gave up 5 bases and J gave up 7 bases, with 12 bases separating them. This CDR3 has 13 residues. The CDR3 loop is CASSVQGGNTIYF. The CDR3 DNA reads TGTGCCAGCAGCGTTCAGGGTGGGAACACCATATATTTT.

The genes are TRBV6-6 and TRBJ2-3, with 12 positions matching TRBD2. Trimming cost V 8 bases and J 5 bases; bases outside gene matches: 11. This CDR3 comprises 16 residues. The germline V gene encodes CDR1 MNHNY and CDR2 SVGAGI (reference sequence). CDR3 sequence reads: CASGWASGRAVDTQYF. The CDR3 DNA reads TGTGCCAGCGGTTGGGCTAGCGGGAGGGCCGTAGATACGCAGTATTTT.